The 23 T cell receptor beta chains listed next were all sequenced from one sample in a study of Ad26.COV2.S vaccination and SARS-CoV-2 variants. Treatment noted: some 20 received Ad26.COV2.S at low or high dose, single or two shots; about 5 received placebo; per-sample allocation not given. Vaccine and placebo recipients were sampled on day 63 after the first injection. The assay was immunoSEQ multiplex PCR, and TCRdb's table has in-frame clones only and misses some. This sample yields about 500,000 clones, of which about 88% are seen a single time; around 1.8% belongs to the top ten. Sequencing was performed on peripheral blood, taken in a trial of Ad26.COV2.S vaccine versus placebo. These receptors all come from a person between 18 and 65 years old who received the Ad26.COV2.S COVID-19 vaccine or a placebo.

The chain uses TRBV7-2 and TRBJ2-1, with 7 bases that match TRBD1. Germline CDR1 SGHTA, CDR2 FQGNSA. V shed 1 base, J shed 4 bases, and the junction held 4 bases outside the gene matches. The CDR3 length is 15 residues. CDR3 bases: TGTGCCAGCAGCTTAGGGACAGGAATTTACAATGAGCAGTTCTTC. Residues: CASSLGTGIYNEQFF.

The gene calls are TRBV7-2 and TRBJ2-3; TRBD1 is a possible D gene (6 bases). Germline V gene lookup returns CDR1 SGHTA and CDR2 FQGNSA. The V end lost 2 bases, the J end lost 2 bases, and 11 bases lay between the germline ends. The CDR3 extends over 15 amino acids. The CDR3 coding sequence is TGTGCCAGCAGCTTAACAGGGCTCCCCACAGATACGCAGTATTTT. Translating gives CASSLTGLPTDTQYF. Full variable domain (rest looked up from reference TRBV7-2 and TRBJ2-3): GAGVSQSPSNKVTEKGKDVELRCDPISGHTALYWYRQSLGQGLEFLIYFQGNSAPDKSGLPSDRFSAERTGGSVSTLTIQRTQQEDSAVYLCASSLTGLPTDTQYFGPGTRLTVL.

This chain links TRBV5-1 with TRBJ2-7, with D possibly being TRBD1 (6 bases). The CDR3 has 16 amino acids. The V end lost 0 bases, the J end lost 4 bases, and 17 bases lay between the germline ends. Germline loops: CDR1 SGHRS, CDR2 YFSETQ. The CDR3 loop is CASSLVARQDPYEQYF. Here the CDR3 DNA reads TGCGCCAGCAGCTTGGTAGCGAGACAGGACCCTTACGAGCAGTACTTC.

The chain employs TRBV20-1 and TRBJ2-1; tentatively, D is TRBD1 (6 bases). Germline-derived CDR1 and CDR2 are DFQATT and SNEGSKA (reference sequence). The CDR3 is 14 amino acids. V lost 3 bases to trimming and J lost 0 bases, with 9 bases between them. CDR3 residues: CSASDRYSYNEQFF. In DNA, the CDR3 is TGCAGTGCTAGTGACAGGTACTCCTACAATGAGCAGTTCTTC.

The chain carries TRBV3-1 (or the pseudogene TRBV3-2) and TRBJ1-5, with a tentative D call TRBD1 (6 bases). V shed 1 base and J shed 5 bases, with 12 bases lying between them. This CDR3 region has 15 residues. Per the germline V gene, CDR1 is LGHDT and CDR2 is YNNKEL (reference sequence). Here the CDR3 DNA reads TGTGCCAGCAGCCAAGGTCACAGGGCCGATCAGCCCCAGCATTTT. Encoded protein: CASSQGHRADQPQHF.

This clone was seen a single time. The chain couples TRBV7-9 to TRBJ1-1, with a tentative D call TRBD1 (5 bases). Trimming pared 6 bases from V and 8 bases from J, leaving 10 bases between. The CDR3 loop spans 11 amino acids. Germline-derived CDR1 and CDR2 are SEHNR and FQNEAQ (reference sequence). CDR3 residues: CASRYGGEAFF. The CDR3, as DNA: TGTGCCAGCAGATATGGGGGGGAAGCTTTCTTT.

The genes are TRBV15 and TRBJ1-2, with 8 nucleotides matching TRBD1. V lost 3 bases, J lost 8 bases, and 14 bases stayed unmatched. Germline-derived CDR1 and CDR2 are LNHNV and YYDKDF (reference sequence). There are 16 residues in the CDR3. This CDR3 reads CATSSSHWTGREGYTF. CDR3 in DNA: TGTGCCACCAGCAGCTCCCACTGGACAGGGCGTGAGGGCTACACCTTC. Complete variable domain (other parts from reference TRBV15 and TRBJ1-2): DAMVIQNPRYQVTQFGKPVTLSCSQTLNHNVMYWYQQKSSQAPKLLFHYYDKDFNNEADTPDNFQSRRPNTSFCFLDIRSPGLGDTAMYLCATSSSHWTGREGYTFGSGTRLTVV.

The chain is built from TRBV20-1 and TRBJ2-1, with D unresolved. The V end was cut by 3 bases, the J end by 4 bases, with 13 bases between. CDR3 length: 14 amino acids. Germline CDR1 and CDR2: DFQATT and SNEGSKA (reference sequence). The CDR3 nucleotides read TGCAGTGCTAGTAGCCTAGATAATTACAATGAGCAGTTCTTC. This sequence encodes CSASSLDNYNEQFF.

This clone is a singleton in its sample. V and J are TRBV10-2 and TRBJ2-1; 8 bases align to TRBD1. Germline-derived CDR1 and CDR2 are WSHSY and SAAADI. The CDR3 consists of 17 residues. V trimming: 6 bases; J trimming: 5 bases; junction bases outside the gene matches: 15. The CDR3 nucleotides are TGCGCCAGCAGGCCGTTGGGTGGACAGGGTCTCGACAATGAGCAGTTCTTC. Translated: CASRPLGGQGLDNEQFF.

The chain's CDR3 is CASSSYLEDTIYF. The CDR3 DNA is TGTGCCAGCAGCTCCTATTTGGAGGACACCATATATTTT. V gene TRBV7-2 combines with J gene TRBJ1-3, with D uncertain. With 4 bases removed from V and 8 bases from J, the gap between germline ends came to 12 bases. Germline CDR1 is SGHTA and CDR2 is FQGNSA. The CDR3 consists of 13 residues.

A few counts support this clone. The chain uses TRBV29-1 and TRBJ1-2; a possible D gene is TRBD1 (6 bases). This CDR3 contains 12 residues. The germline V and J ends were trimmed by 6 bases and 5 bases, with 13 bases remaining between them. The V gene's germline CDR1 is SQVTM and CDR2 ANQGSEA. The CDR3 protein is CSVGGQDYGYTF. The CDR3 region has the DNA TGCAGCGTGGGGGGACAAGATTATGGCTACACCTTC.

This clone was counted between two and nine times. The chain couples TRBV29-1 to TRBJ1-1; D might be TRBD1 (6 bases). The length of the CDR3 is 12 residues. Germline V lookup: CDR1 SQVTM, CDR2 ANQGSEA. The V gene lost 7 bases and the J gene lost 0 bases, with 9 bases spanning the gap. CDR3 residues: CSGGGLNTEAFF. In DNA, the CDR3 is TGCAGCGGAGGGGGTTTGAACACTGAAGCTTTCTTT.

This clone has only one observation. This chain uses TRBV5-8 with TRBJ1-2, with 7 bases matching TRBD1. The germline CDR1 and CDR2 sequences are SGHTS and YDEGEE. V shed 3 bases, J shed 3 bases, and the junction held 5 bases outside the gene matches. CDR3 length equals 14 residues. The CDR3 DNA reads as TGTGCCAGCAGCTACAGGGGTACCGACTATGGCTACACCTTC. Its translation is CASSYRGTDYGYTF. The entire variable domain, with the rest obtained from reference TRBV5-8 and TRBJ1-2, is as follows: EAGVTQSPTHLIKTRGQQATLRCSPISGHTSVYWYQQALGLGLQFLLWYDEGEERNRGNFPPRFSGRQFPNYSSELNVNALELEDSALYLCASSYRGTDYGYTFGSGTRLTVV.

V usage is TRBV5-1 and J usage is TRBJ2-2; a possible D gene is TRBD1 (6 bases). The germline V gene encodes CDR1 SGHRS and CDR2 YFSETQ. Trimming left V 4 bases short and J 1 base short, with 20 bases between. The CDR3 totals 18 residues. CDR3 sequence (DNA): TGCGCCAGCAGCCAAAAAACCGCCGGGACATTGAACACCGGGGAGCTGTTTTTT. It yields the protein CASSQKTAGTLNTGELFF.

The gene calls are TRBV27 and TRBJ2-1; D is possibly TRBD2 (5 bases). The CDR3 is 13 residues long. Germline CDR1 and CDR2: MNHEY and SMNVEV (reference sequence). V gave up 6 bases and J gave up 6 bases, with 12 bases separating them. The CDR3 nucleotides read TGTGCCAGCAGCAAGGCGGGTTTCAATGAGCAGTTCTTC. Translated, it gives CASSKAGFNEQFF.

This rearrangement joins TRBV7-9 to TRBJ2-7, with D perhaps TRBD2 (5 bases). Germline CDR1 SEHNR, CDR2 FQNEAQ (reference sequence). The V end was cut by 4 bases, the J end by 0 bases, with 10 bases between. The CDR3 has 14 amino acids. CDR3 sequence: CASSSYGVSYEQYF. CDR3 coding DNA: TGTGCCAGCAGCTCGTACGGGGTCTCCTACGAGCAGTACTTC. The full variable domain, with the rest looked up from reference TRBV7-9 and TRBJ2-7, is DTGVSQNPRHKITKRGQNVTFRCDPISEHNRLYWYRQTLGQGPEFLTYFQNEAQLEKSRLLSDRFSAERPKGSFSTLEIQRTEQGDSAMYLCASSSYGVSYEQYFGPGTRLTVT.

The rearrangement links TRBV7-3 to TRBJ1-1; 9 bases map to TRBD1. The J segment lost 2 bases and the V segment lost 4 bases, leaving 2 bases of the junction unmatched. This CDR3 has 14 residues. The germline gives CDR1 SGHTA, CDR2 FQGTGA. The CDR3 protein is CASSSGQGNTEAFF. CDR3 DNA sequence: TGTGCCAGCAGCTCGGGACAGGGCAACACTGAAGCTTTCTTT.

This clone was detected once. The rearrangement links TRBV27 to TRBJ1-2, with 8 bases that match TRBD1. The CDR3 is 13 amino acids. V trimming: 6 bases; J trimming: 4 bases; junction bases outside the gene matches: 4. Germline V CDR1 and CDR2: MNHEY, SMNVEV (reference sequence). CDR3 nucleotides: TGTGCCAGCAGCTCAACAGGGGGCTATGGCTACACCTTC. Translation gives CASSSTGGYGYTF.

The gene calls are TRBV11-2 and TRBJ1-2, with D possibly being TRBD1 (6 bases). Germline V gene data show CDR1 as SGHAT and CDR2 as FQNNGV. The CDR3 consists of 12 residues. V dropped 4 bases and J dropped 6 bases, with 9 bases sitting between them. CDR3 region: CASSSRGDGYTF. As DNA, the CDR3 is TGTGCCAGCAGCTCCAGGGGAGATGGCTACACCTTC.

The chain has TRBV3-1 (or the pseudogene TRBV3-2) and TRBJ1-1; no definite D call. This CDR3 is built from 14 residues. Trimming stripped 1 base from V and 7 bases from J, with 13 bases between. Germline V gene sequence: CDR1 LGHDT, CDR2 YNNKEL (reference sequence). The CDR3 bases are TGTGCCAGCAGCCAAGTTTACGGGAGGGATGAAGCTTTCTTT. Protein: CASSQVYGRDEAFF.

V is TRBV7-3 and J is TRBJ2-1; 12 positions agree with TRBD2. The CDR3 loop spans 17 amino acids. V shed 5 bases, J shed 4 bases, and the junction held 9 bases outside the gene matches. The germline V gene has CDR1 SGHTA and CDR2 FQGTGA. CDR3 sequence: CASSQRALAGGYNEQFF. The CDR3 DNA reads TGTGCCAGCAGCCAGAGGGCCCTAGCGGGAGGGTACAATGAGCAGTTCTTC.

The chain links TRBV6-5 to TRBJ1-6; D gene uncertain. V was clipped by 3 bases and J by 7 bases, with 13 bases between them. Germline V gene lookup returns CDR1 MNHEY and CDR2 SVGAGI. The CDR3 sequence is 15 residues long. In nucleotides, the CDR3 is TGTGCCAGCAGTTATGGTGCAAGTACCAATTCACCCCTCCACTTT. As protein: CASSYGASTNSPLHF.

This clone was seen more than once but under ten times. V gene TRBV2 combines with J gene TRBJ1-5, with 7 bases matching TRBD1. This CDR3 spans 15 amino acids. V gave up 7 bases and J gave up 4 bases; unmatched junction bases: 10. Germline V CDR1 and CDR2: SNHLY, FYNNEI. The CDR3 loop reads CASKRYRGQNQPQHF. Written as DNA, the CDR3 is TGTGCCAGCAAGCGTTATCGGGGACAGAATCAGCCCCAGCATTTT.